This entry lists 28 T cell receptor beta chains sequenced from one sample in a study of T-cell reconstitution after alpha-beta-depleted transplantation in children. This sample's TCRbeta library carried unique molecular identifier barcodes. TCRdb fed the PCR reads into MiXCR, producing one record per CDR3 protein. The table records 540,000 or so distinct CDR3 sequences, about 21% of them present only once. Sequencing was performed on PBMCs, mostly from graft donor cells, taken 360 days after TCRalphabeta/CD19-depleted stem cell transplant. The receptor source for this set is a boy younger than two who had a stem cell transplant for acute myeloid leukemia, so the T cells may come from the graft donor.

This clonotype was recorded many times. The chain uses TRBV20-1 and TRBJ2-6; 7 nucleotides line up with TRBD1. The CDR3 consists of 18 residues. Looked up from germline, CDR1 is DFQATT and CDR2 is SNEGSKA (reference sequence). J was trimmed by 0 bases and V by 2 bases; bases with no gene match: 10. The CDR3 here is CSARSLTGPNSGANVLTF. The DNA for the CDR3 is TGCAGTGCTAGATCACTGACAGGGCCGAACTCTGGGGCCAACGTCCTGACTTTC.

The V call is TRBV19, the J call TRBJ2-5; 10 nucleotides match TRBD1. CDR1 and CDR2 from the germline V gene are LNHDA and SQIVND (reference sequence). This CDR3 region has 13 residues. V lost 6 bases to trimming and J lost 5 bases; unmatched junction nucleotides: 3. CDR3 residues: CASSDRGLETQYF. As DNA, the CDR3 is TGTGCCAGTAGCGACAGGGGGCTGGAGACCCAGTACTTC.

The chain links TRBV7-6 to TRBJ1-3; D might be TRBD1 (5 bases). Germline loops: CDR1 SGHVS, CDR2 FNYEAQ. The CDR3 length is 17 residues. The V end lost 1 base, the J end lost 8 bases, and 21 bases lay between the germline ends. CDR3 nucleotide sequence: TGTGCCAGCAGCTTAGAGACTGCGAGGCAGGGCAGCGACACCATATATTTT. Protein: CASSLETARQGSDTIYF.

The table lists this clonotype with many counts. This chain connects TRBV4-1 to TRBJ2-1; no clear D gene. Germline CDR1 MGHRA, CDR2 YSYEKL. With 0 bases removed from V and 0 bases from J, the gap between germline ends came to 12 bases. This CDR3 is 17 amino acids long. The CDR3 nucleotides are TGCGCCAGCAGCCAAGACGCTGCAGGAGTCTCCTACAATGAGCAGTTCTTC. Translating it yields CASSQDAAGVSYNEQFF.

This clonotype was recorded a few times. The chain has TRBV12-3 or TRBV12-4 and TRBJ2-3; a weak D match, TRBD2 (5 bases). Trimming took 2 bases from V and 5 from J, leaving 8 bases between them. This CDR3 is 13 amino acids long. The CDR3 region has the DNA TGTGCCAGCAGTTTACCCGGACTAGATACGCAGTATTTT. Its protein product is CASSLPGLDTQYF.

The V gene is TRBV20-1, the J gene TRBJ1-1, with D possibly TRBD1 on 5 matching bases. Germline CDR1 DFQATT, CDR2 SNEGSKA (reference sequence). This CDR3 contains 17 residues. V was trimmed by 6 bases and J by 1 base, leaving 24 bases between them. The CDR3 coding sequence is TGCAGTGCCCCGACCCCACCAGGCAGGGCCCCGAACACTGAAGCTTTCTTT. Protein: CSAPTPPGRAPNTEAFF.

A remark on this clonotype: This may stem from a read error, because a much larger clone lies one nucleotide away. This CDR3 is CASSFYSGGPNTEELFF. In nucleotides, the CDR3 is TGTGCCAGCAGTTTCTATAGCGGGGGTCCTAACACCGAGGAGCTGTTTTTT. The V gene is TRBV6-5, the J gene TRBJ2-2; 9 bases map to TRBD2. CDR1 is MNHEY, CDR2 SVGAGI, per germline. This CDR3 spans 17 amino acids.

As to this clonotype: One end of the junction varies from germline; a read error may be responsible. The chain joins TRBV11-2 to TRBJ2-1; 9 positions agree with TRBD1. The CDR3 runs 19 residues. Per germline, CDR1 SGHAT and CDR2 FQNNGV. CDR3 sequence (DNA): TGTGCCAGCAGCTCAACCGGGACAGGGACCAGAGGCTCCTACAATGTGCAGTTCTTC. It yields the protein CASSSTGTGTRGSYNVQFF.

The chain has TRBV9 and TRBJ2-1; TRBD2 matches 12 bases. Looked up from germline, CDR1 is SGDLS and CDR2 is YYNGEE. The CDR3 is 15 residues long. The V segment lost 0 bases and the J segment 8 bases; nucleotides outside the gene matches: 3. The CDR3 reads CASSVEPSGGDEQFF. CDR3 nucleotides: TGTGCCAGCAGCGTAGAGCCTAGCGGGGGGGATGAGCAGTTCTTC.

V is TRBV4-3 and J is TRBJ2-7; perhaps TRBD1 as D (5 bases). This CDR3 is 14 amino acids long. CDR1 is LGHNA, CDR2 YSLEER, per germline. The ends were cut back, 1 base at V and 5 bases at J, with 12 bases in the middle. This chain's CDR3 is CASSQGTQGHEQYF. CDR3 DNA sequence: TGCGCCAGCAGCCAAGGAACCCAGGGTCACGAGCAGTACTTC.

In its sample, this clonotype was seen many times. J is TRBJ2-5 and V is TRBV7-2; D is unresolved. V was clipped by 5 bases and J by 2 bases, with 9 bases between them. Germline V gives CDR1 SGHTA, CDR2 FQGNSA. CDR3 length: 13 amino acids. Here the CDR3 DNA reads TGTGCCAGCAGCCCCGACATACAAGAGACCCAGTACTTC. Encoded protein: CASSPDIQETQYF.

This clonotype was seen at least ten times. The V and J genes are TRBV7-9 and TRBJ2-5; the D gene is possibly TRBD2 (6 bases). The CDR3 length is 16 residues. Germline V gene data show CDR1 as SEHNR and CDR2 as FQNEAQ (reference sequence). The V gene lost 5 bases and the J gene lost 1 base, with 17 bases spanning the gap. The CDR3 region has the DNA TGTGCCAGCAGCGGTAGGGACTCCCGGAGCCAAGAGACCCAGTACTTC. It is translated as CASSGRDSRSQETQYF.

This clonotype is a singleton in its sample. The CDR3 spells CASRTQIAGGTDTQYF. The CDR3 nucleotides read TGTGCCAGCAGGACACAGATCGCGGGGGGCACAGATACGCAGTATTTT. This chain links TRBV6-4 with TRBJ2-3; TRBD2 aligns across 7 bases. The CDR3 spans 16 residues. Losses at the gene ends were 6 bases for V and 1 base for J; bases not matched to a gene: 10. CDR1 MRHNA and CDR2 SNTAGT come from the germline V gene.

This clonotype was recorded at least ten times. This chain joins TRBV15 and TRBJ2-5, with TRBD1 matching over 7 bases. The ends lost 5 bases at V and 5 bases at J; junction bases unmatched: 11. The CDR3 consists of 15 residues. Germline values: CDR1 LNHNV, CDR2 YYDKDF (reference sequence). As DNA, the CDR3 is TGTGCCACCAGCCCTTCGACAGGGACGCACGAGACCCAGTACTTC. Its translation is CATSPSTGTHETQYF.

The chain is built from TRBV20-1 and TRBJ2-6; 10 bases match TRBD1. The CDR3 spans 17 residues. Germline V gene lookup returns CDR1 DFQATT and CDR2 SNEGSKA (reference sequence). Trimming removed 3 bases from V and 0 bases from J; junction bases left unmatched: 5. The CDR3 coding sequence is TGCAGTGCTAGCCCGACAGGGGGCCCCTCTGGGGCCAACGTCCTGACTTTC. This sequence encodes CSASPTGGPSGANVLTF.

DNA for the CDR3: TGTGCCAGCAGTTTGAACAGGGACAACACTGAAGCTTTCTTT. Amino acids: CASSLNRDNTEAFF. This chain links TRBV27 with TRBJ1-1; D perhaps matches TRBD1 (6 bases). The V end lost 3 bases, the J end lost 2 bases, and 10 bases lay between the germline ends. Germline CDR1 is MNHEY and CDR2 is SMNVEV (reference sequence). This CDR3 is built from 14 residues.

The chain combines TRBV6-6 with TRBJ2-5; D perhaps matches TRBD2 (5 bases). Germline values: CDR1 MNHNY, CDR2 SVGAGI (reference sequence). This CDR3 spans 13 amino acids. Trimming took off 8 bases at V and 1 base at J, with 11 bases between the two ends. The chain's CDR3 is CASRGAGQETQYF. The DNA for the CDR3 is TGTGCCAGCCGCGGTGCGGGCCAAGAGACCCAGTACTTC.

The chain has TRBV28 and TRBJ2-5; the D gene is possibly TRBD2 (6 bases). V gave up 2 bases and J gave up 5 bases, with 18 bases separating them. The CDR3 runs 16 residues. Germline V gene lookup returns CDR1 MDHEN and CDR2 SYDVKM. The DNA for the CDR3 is TGTGCCAGCAGTTTAAGGCTCCGAGGGGCGGGGGAGACCCAGTACTTC. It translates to CASSLRLRGAGETQYF.

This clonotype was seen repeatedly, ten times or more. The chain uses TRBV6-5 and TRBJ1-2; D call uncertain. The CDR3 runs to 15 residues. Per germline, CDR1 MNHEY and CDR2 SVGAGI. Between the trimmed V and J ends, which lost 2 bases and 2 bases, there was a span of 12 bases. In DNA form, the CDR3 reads TGTGCCAGCAGTTACGCCCCGGTGGGCAACTATGGCTACACCTTC. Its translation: CASSYAPVGNYGYTF.

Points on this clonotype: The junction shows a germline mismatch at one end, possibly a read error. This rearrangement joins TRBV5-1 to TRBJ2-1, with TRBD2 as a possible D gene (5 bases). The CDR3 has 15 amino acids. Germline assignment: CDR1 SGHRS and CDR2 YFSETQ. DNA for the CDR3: TGCGCCAGCAGACTTGGGCTAGCCCCCCCCAATCAGCAGTTCTTC. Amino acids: CASRLGLAPPNQQFF.

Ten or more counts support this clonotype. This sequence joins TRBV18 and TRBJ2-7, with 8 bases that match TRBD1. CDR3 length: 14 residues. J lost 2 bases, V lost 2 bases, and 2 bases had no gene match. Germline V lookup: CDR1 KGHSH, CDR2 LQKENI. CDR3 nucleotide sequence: TGTGCCAGCTCACCAAGGACAGGGACCTACGAGCAGTACTTC. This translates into CASSPRTGTYEQYF.

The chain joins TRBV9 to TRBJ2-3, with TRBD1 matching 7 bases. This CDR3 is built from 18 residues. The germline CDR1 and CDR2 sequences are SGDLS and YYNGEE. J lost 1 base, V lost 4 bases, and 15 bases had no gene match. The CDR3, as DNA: TGTGCCAGCAGCACTCCGACCCAGACAGGGCCGGGCACAGATACGCAGTATTTT. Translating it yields CASSTPTQTGPGTDTQYF.

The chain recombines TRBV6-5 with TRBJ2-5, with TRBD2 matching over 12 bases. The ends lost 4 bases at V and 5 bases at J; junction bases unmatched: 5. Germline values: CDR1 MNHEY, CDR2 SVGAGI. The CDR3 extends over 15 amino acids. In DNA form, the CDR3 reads TGTGCCAGCAGTTTTGCTAGCGGGGGGGGCGAGACCCAGTACTTC. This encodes CASSFASGGGETQYF.

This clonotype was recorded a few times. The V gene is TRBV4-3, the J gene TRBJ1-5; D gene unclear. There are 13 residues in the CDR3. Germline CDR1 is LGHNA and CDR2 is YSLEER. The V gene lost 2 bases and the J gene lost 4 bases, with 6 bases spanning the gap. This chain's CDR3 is CASSQSWNQPQHF. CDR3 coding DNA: TGCGCCAGCAGCCAATCCTGGAATCAGCCCCAGCATTTT.

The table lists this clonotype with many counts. This CDR3 is CASSPYRQGKRVLNEKLFF. Here the CDR3 DNA reads TGCGCCAGCAGCCCGTACAGACAGGGGAAAAGAGTGCTCAATGAAAAACTGTTTTTT. The chain carries TRBV4-3 and TRBJ1-4; 8 positions agree with TRBD1. Per the germline V gene, CDR1 is LGHNA and CDR2 is YSLEER. The CDR3 extends over 19 amino acids. The J segment lost 5 bases and the V segment lost 4 bases, leaving 18 bases of the junction unmatched.

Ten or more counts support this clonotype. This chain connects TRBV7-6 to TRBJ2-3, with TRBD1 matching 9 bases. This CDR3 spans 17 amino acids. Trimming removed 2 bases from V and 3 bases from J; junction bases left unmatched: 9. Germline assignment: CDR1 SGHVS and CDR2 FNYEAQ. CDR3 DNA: TGTGCCAGCAGCTTACCCCCCGGGACAGGGTTAACAGATACGCAGTATTTT. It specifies CASSLPPGTGLTDTQYF.

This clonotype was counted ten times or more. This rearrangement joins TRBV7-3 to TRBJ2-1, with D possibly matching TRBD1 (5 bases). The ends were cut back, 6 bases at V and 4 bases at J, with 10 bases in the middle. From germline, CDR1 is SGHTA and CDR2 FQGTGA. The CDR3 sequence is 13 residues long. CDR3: CASSAGAYNEQFF. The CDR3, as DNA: TGTGCCAGCAGTGCTGGGGCGTACAATGAGCAGTTCTTC.

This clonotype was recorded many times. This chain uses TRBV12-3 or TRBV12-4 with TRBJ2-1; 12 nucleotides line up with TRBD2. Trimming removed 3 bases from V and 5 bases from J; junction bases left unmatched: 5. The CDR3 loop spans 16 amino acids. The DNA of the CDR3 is TGTGCCAGCAGTTTCCTAGCGGGGGGGCAGGACAATGAGCAGTTCTTC. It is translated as CASSFLAGGQDNEQFF.